This entry is about one T cell receptor (beta chain). The sample belongs to a study of T-cell reconstitution after alpha-beta-depleted transplantation in children. It was with unique molecular identifiers that the TCRbeta library was prepared. TCRdb recomputed calls from the PCR reads with MiXCR, one row per CDR3 protein. This table has around 400,000 distinct CDR3 sequences, about 20% appearing once. CDR3 length: 17 residues. CDR1 is MDHEN and CDR2 is SYDVKM in the germline V gene. The ends lost 5 bases at V and 7 bases at J; junction bases unmatched: 17. This TCR came from a human donor who donated a stem cell graft to a child with acute myeloid leukemia. V and J are TRBV28 and TRBJ2-5; TRBD2 agrees at 9 bases. The material sequenced was PBMCs from the stem cell graft donor, taken from the stem cell graft. The CDR3 coding sequence is TGTGCCAGCAGTGGGGAGGGGCTAGCGGGACCGGAGGGGACCCAGTACTTC. Translated: CASSGEGLAGPEGTQYF.